Listed here is a single T cell receptor (beta chain). The antigen remains unidentified. The data were taken from a study of cytomegalovirus exposure and HLA in healthy donors. Whole-study findings and limits: Earlier analysis yielded a pattern in which most TCR beta V segments were productive about 90% or about 30% of the time. Researchers reported in a later analysis that common viral pathogens appeared linked to several top clusters.

Amplification used 60 Vbeta primers and 13 Jbeta primers. Generated by immunoSEQ multiplex PCR, the TCRdb table keeps only in-frame clones and is missing some. The profile shows about 170,000 clones, roughly three quarters of them singletons. This clonotype was obtained from a woman between 45 and 60 years old in good health and CMV-seronegative. Sequencing input: PBMCs.

CDR3 coding DNA: TGTGCCAGCAGTTTCGGACAGGGGGGACACCTCTATGGCTACACCTTC. Translating it yields CASSFGQGGHLYGYTF. The chain is built from TRBV28 and TRBJ1-2; 10 bases map to TRBD1. CDR1 is MDHEN, CDR2 SYDVKM, per germline. V shed 3 bases and J 4 bases; nucleotides not matched to a gene: 8. The CDR3 totals 16 residues.